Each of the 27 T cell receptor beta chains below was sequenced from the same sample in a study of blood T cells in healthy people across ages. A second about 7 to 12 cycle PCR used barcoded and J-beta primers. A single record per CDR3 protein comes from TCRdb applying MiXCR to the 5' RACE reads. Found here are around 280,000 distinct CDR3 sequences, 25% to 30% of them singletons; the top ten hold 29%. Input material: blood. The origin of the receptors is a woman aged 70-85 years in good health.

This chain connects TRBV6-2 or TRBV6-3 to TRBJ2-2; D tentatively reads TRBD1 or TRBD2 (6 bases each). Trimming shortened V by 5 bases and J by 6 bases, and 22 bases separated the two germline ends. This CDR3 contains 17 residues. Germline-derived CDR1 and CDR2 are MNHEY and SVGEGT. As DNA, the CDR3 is TGTGCCAGCAGTGCCGACAGGAGGGTAGAAGGGGCCGGGGAGCTGTTTTTT. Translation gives CASSADRRVEGAGELFF.

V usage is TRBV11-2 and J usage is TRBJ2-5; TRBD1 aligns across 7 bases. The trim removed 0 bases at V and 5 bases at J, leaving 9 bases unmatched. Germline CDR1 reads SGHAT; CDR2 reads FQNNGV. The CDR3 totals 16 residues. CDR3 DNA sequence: TGTGCCAGCAGCTTAGAAGGGGGCTGGAAAGAGGAGACCCAGTACTTC. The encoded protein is CASSLEGGWKEETQYF.

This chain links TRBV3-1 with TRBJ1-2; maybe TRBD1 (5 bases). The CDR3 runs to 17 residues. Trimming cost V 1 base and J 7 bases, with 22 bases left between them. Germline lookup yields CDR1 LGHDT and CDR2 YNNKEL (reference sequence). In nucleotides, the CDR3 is TGTGCCAGCAGCCAAGGTCCCCGGGACTCTAGGAAGGCTGGCTACACCTTC. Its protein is CASSQGPRDSRKAGYTF.

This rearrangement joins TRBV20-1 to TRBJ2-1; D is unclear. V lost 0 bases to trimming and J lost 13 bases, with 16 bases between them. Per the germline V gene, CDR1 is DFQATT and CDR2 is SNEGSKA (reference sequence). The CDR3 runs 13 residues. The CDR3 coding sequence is TGCAGTGCTAGAGATCCGGTCCAAGAGACCCAGTTCTTC. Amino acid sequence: CSARDPVQETQFF.

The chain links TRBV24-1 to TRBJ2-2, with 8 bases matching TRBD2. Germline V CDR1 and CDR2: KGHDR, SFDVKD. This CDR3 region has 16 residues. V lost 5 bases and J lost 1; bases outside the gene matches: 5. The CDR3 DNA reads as TGTGCCACCAGTGCGCTAACTAGCGGGAACACCGGGGAGCTGTTTTTT. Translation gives CATSALTSGNTGELFF.

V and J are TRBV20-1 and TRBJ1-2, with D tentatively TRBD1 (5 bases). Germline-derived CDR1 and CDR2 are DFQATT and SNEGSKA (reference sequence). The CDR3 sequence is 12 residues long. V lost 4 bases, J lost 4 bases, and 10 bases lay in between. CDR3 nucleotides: TGCAGTGCTACCGGGACGCCCTATGGCTACACCTTC. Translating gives CSATGTPYGYTF.

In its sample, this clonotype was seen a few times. DNA of the CDR3: TGTGCCAGCAGCACCGGGACTAGCAGGAAGGAAGATACGCAGTATTTT. This gives the protein CASSTGTSRKEDTQYF. V usage is TRBV11-3 and J usage is TRBJ2-3, with TRBD2 identical over 9 bases. The CDR3 length is 16 residues. V was clipped by 5 bases and J by 5 bases; unmatched bases: 11. Germline V gene sequence: CDR1 SGHNT, CDR2 YENEEA.

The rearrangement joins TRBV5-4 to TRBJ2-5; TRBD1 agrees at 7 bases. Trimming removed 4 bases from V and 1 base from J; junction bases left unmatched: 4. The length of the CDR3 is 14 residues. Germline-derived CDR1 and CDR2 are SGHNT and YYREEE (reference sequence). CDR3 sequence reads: CASSHGQVQETQYF. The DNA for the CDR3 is TGTGCCAGCAGCCATGGACAGGTCCAAGAGACCCAGTACTTC.

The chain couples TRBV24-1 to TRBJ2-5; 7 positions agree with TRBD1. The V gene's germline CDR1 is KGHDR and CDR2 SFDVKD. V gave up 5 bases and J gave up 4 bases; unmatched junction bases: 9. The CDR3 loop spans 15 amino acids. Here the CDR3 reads CATSGYDRDRETQYF. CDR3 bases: TGTGCCACCAGTGGTTATGACAGGGACCGAGAGACCCAGTACTTC.

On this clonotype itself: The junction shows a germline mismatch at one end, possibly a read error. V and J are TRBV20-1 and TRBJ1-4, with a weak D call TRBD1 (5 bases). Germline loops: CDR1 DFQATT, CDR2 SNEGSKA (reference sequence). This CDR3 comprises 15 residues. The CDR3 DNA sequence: TGCAGTGCCGTACGACCGGGACGTTACAATGGAAAACTGTTTTTT. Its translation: CSAVRPGRYNGKLFF.

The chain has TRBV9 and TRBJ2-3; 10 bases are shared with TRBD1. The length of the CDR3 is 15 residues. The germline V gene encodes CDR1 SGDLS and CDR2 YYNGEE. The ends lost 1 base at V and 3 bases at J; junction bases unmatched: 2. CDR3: CASSVRGQGTDTQYF. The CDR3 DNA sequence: TGTGCCAGCAGCGTACGGGGACAGGGGACAGATACGCAGTATTTT.

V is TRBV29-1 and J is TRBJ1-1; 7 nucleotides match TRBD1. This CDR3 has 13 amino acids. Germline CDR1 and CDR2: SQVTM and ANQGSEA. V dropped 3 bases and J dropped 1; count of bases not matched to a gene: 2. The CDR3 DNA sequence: TGCAGCGTTGATCGGACAGGGAACACTGAAGCTTTCTTT. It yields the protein CSVDRTGNTEAFF.

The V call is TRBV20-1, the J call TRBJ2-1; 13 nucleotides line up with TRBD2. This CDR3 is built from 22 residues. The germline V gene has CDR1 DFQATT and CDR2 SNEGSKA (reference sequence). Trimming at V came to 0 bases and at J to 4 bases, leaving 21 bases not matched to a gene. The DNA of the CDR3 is TGCAGTGCTAGAGATCTTTCCCCGAAAACTAGCGGGAGGGCCTTGGCTTACAATGAGCAGTTCTTC. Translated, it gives CSARDLSPKTSGRALAYNEQFF.

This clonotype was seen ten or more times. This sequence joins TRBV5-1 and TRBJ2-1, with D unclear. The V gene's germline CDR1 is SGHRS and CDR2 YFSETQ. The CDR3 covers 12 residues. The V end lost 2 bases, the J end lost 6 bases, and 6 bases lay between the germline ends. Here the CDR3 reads CASSLPSNEQFF. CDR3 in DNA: TGCGCCAGCAGCTTACCTAGCAATGAGCAGTTCTTC. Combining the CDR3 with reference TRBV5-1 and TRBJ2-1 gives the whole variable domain KAGVTQTPRYLIKTRGQQVTLSCSPISGHRSVSWYQQTPGQGLQFLFEYFSETQRNKGNFPGRFSGRQFSNSRSEMNVSTLELGDSALYLCASSLPSNEQFFGPGTRLTVL.

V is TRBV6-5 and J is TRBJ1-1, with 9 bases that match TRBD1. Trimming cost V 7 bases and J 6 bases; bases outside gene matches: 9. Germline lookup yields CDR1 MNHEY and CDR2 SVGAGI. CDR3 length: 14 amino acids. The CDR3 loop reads CASTKGQGYAEAFF. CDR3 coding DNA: TGTGCCAGCACAAAAGGACAGGGGTATGCTGAAGCTTTCTTT.

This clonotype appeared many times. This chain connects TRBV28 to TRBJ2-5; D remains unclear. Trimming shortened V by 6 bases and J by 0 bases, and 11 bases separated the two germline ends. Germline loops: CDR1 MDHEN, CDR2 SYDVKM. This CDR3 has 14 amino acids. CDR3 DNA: TGTGCCAGCAGGGCTTACTCGTACCAAGAGACCCAGTACTTC. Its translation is CASRAYSYQETQYF.

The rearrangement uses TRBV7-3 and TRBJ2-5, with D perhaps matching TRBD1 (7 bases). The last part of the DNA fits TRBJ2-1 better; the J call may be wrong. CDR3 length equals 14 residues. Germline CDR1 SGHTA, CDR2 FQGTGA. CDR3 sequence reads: CASSPAGGLNEQFF. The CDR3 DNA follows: TGTGCCAGCAGCCCCGCAGGGGGACTGAATGAGCAGTTCTTC.

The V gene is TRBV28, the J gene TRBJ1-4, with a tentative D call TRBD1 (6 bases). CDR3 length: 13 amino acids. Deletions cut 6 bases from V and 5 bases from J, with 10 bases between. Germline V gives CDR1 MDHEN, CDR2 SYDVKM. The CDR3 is CASRLGTNEKLFF. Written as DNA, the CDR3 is TGTGCCAGCAGGCTGGGGACAAATGAAAAACTGTTTTTT.

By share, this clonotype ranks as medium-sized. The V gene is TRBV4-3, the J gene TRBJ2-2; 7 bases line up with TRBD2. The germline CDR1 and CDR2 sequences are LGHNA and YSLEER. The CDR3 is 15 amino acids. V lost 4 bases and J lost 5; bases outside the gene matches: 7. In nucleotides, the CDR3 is TGCGCCAGCAGCCCCTCTGGGGGAGGGACCGGGGAGCTGTTTTTT. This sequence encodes CASSPSGGGTGELFF.

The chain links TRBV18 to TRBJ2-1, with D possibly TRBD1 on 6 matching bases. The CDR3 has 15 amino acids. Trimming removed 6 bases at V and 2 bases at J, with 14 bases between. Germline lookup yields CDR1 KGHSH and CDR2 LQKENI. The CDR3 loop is CASSPGDGTYNEQFF. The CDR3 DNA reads TGTGCCAGCTCGCCAGGGGACGGCACCTACAATGAGCAGTTCTTC.

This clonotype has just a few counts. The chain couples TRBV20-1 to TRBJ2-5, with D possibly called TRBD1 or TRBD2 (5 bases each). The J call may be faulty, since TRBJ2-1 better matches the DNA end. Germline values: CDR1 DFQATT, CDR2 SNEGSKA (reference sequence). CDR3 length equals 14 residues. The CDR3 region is CSATGTQGFNEQFF. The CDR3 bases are TGCAGTGCTACCGGGACCCAAGGGTTTAATGAGCAGTTCTTC.

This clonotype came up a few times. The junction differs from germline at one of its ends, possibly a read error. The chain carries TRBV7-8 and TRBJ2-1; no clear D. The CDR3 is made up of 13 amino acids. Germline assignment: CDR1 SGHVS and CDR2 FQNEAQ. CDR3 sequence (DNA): TGCGCCAGCAGCTTACGGTCCAGGACTGAGCAGTTCTTC. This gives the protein CASSLRSRTEQFF.

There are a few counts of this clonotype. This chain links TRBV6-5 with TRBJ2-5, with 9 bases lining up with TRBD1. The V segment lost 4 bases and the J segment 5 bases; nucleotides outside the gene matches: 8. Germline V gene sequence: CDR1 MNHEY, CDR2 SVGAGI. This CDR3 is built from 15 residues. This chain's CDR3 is CASSWEGTGLETQYF. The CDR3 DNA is TGTGCCAGCAGTTGGGAGGGGACAGGGCTGGAGACCCAGTACTTC.

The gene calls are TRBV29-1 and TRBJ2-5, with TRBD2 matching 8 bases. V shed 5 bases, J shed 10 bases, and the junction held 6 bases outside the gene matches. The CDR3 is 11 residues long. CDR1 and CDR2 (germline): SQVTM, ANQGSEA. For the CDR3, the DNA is TGCAGCGTTCGTCGGGAGGGTAGCCAGTACTTC. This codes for CSVRREGSQYF. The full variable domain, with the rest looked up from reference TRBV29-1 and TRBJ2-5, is SAVISQKPSRDICQRGTSLTIQCQVDSQVTMMFWYRQQPGQSLTLIATANQGSEATYESGFVIDKFPISRPNLTFSTLTVSNMSPEDSSIYLCSVRREGSQYFGPGTRLLVL.

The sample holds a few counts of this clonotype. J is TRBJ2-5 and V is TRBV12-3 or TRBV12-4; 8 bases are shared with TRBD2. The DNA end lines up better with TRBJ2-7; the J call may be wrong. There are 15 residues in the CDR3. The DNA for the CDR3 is TGTGCCAGCAGTTTTCAGGCTAGCGGGTCCTACGAGCAGTACTTC. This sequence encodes CASSFQASGSYEQYF.

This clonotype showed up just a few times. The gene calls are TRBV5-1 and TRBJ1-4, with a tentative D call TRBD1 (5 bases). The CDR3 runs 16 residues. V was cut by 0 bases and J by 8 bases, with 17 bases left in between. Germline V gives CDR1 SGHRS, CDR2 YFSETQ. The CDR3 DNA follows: TGCGCCAGCAGCTTGGAAGGTATTAAGGGACGGGAAAAACTGTTTTTT. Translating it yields CASSLEGIKGREKLFF.

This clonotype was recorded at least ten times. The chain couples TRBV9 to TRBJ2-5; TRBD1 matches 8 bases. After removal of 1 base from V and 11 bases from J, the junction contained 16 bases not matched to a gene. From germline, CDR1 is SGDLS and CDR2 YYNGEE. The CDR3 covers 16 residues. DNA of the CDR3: TGTGCCAGCAGCGTATCCGGGACAGGAGGATCGGGAGAGCAGTACTTC. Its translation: CASSVSGTGGSGEQYF.